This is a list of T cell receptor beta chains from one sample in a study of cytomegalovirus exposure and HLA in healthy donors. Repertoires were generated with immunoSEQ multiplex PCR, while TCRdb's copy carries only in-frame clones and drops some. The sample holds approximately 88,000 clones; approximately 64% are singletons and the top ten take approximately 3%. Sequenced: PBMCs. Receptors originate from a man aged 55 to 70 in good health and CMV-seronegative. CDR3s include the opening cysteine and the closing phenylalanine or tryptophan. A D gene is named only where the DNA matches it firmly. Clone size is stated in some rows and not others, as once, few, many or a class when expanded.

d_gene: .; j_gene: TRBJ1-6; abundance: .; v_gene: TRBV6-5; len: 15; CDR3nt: TGTGCCAGCAGTACCGTAGGCAGGGCCAATTCACCCCTCCACTTT; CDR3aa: CASSTVGRANSPLHF
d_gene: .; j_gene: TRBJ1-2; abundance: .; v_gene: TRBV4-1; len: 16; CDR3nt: TGCGCCAGCAGCCAAGAGCCCTGGGAGTCCAACTACGGCTACACCTTC; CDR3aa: CASSQEPWESNYGYTF
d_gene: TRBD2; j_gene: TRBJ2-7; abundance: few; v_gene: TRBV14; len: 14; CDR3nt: TGTGCCAGCAGCCAAGGACTAGCAGGTTACGAGCAGTACTTC; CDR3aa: CASSQGLAGYEQYF
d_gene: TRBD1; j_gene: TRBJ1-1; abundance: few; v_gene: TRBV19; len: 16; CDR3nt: TGTGCCAGTAGTCCCGGACAGGGGGTTTTGGGCACTGAAGCTTTCTTT; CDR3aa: CASSPGQGVLGTEAFF
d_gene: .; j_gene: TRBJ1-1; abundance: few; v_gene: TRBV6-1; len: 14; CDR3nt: TGTGCCAGCAGTGAGCTTACACTGAACACTGAAGCTTTCTTT; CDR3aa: CASSELTLNTEAFF
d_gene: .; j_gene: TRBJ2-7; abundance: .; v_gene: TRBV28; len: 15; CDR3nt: TGTGCCAGCAGTTTAGGGGGGAGAACGAGATACGAGCAGTACTTC; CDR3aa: CASSLGGRTRYEQYF
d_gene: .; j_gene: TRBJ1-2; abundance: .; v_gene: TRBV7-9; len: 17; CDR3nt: TGTGCCAGCAGCTTCTCTTCCACTTCGGAGGACAGCTATGGCTACACCTTC; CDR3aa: CASSFSSTSEDSYGYTF
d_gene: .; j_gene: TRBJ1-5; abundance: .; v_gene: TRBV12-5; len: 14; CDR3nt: TGTGCTAGTACTCAGGGGATCGGCAATCAGCCCCAGCATTTT; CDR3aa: CASTQGIGNQPQHF
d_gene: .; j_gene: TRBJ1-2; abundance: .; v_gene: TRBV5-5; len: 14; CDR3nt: TGTGCCAGCAGCCGGTTCGCGGGGGTCTATGGCTACACCTTC; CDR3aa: CASSRFAGVYGYTF
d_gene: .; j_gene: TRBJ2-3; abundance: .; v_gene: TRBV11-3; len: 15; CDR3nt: TGTGCCAGCAGCTTCCGTCTAGCGAGCACAGATACGCAGTATTTT; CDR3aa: CASSFRLASTDTQYF
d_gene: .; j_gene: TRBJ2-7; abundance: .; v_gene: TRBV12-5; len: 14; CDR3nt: TGTGCTAGTGGTTTGGGGCGTCGGGGTTACGAGCAGTACTTC; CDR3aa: CASGLGRRGYEQYF
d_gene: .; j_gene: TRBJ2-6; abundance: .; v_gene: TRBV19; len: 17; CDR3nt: TGTGCCAGTAGTTGGGGCGCAGACGTCCCCGGGGCCAACGTCCTGACTTTC; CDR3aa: CASSWGADVPGANVLTF
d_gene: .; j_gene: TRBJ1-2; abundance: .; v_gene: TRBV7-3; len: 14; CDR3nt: TGTGCCAGCAGCTTAACACGGGAGTCTTATGGCTACACCTTC; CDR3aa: CASSLTRESYGYTF
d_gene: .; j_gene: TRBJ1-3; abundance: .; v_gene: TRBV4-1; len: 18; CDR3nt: TGCGCCAGCAGCCGACAGACAGCGAATATGCTCTCTGGAAACACCATATATTTT; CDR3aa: CASSRQTANMLSGNTIYF
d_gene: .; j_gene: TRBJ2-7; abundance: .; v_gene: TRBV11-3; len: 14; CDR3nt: TGTGCCAGCAGCTCGTCCGGACAGCACTACGAGCAGTACTTC; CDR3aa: CASSSSGQHYEQYF
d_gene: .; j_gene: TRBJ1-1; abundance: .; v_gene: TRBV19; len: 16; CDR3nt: TGTGCCAGTAGTATTATTGTAGGAGGGATGAGGGCTGAAGCTTTCTTT; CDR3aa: CASSIIVGGMRAEAFF
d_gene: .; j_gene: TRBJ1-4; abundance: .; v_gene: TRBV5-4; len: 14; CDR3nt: TGTGCCAGCAGCCCGGGCGGCAGGGCCACAAAACTGTTTTTT; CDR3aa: CASSPGGRATKLFF
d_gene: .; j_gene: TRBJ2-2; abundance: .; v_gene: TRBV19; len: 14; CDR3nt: TGTGCCAGTACTATAGGAGGGTACACCGGGGAGCTGTTTTTT; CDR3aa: CASTIGGYTGELFF
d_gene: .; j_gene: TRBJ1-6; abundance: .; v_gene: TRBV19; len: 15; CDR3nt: TGTGCCACCGGGGGGGCCGGAGGTAATAATTCACCCCTCCACTTT; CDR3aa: CATGGAGGNNSPLHF
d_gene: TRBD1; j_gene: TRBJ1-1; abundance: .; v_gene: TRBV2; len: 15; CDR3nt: TGTGCCAGCAGTGATAGGGGGACAGGGGGCACTGAAGCTTTCTTT; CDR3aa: CASSDRGTGGTEAFF
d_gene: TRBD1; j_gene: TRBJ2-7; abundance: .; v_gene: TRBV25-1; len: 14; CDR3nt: TGTGCCAGCAGTGAATCCCTAAGGGGGCGCGAGCAGTACTTC; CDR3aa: CASSESLRGREQYF
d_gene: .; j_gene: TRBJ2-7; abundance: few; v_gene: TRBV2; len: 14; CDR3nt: TGTGCCAGCAGTGAGGGAGGGGGACCCTACGAGCAGTACTTC; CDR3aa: CASSEGGGPYEQYF
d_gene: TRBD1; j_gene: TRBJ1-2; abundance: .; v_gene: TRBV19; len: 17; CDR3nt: TGTGCCAGTAGGAGGCGTCAGAGGGACAGTTGGGTCTATGGCTACACCTTC; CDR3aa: CASRRRQRDSWVYGYTF
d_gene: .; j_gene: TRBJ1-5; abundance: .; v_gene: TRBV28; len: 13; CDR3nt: TGTGCCAGCAGCCCGGGAGAAAGTCAGCCCCAGCATTTT; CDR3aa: CASSPGESQPQHF
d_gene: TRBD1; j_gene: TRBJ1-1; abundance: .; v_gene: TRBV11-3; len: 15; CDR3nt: TGTGCCAGCAGCGCGTGGGACAGGGGGCTCCCACGGCCCCTCTTT; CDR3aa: CASSAWDRGLPRPLF
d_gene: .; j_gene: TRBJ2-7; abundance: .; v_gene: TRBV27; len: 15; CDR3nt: TGTGCCAGCAGTATCACAGGGCACAACTCCTACGAGCAGTACTTC; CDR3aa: CASSITGHNSYEQYF
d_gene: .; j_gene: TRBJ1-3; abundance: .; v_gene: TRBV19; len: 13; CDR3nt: TGTGCCAGCGCGACTTTCTCTGGAAACACCATATATTTT; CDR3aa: CASATFSGNTIYF
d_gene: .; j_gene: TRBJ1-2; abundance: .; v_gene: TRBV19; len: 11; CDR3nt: TGTGCCAGTAGTGTTGACAATGGCTACACCTTC; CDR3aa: CASSVDNGYTF